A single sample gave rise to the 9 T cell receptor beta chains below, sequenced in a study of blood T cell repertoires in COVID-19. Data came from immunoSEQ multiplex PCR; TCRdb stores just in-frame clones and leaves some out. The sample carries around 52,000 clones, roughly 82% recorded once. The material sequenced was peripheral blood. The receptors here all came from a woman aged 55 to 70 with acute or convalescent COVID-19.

CDR3 DNA: TGTGCCAGCAGCCTAGGGACAGGGGTCGATGGCTACACCTTC. Protein sequence: CASSLGTGVDGYTF. The rearrangement links TRBV5-4 to TRBJ1-2; 10 nucleotides agree with TRBD1. The CDR3 runs 14 residues. Looked up from germline, CDR1 is SGHNT and CDR2 is YYREEE (reference sequence). Trimming cost V 4 bases and J 6 bases; bases outside gene matches: 6.

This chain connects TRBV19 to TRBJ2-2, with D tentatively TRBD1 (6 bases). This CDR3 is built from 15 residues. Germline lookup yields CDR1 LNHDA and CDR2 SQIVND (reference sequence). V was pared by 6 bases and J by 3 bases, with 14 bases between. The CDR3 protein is CASRIDRFYTGELFF. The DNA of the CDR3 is TGTGCCAGTAGGATCGACAGGTTCTACACCGGGGAGCTGTTTTTT.

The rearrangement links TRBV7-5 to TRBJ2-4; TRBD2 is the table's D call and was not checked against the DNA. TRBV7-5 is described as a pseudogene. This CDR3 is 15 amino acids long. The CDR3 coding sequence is TGTGTCAGAAGCTTAGAGGTCGGAGGAACGAACATTCAGTACTTC. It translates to CVRSLEVGGTNIQYF.

Here the CDR3 reads CASTTFGTDNYGYTF. As DNA, the CDR3 is TGTGCCAGCACCACATTTGGAACAGATAACTATGGCTACACCTTC. The chain combines TRBV9 with TRBJ1-2, with D unresolved. V shed 6 bases and J shed 1 base, with 16 bases lying between them. Germline-derived CDR1 and CDR2 are SGDLS and YYNGEE. The CDR3 is made up of 15 amino acids.

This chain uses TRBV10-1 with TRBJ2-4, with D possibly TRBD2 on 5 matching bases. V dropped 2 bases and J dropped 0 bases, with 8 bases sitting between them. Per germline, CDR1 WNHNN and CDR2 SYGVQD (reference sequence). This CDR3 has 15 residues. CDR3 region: CASSEDGIAKNIQYF. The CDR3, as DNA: TGCGCCAGCAGTGAGGACGGGATAGCCAAAAACATTCAGTACTTC.

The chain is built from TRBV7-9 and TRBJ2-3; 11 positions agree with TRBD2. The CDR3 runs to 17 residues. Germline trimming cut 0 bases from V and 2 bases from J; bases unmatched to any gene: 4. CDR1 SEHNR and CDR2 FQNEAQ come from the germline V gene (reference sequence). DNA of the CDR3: TGTGCCAGCAGCTTAGCGATAGCGGGGGGGTACACAGATACGCAGTATTTT. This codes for CASSLAIAGGYTDTQYF.

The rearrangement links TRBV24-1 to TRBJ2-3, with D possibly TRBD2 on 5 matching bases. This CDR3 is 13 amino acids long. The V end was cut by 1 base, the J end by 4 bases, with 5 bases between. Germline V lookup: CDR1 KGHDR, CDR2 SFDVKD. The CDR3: CATSDFGADTQYF. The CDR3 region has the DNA TGTGCCACCAGTGATTTCGGGGCAGATACGCAGTATTTT.

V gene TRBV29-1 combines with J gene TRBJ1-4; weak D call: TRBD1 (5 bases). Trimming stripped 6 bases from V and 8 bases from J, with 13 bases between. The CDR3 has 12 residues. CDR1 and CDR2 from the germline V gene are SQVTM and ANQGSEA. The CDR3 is CSVGRGEEKLFF. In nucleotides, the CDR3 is TGCAGCGTCGGGCGGGGCGAAGAAAAACTGTTTTTT.

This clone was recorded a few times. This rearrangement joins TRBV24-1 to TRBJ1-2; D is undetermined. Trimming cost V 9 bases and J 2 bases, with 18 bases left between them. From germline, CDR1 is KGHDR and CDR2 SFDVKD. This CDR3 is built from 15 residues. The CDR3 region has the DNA TGTGCCACCTCCTTTTCGCGTGACAACAACTATGGCTACACCTTC. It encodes CATSFSRDNNYGYTF.